This is a list of T cell receptor beta chains from one sample in a study of blood T cell repertoires in COVID-19. Method: immunoSEQ multiplex PCR; TCRdb's copy keeps in-frame clones and lacks some. Of under 45,000 clones detected, more than 80% appear once; the ten largest clones hold 7.5% to 9.5%. Source material: peripheral blood. The receptors here all came from a man in his 60s with active COVID-19. Each CDR3 is given without its conserved first and last residue. Fields, in order: CDR3 length, clone size, V gene, J gene, CDR3 protein. A row's size may be missing; if present it is once, few, many or a size class.

10	.	TRBV3-1/TRBV3-2	TRBJ2-7	ASSHSSYEQY
12	few	TRBV6-6	TRBJ2-2	ASSYPENTGELF
11	.	TRBV7-3	TRBJ2-1	ASSLTGTENQF
16	.	TRBV5-5	TRBJ2-1	ASSYLAGSPFSYNEQF
16	.	TRBV3-1/TRBV3-2	TRBJ2-1	ASSPKYSGTGTYNEQF
12	once	TRBV2	TRBJ2-7	ASSPDYNSYEQY
13	once	TRBV19	TRBJ2-3	ASSMTSGSPDTQY
10	.	TRBV4-1	TRBJ2-1	ASSQGNGEQF
13	.	TRBV3-1/TRBV3-2	TRBJ2-7	ASSQGQAYSYEQY
14	once	TRBV7-9	TRBJ1-1	ASSLLTGLMNTEAF
11	.	TRBV28	TRBJ2-4	ASSGASGNIQY
17	.	TRBV4-1	TRBJ1-5	ASSQGTGTVTYSNQPQH
13	.	TRBV9	TRBJ1-1	ASSVRPQEGTEAF
14	.	TRBV7-3	TRBJ1-1	ASSLRAGSLNTEAF
11	.	TRBV30	TRBJ1-1	AWSPGAAGKAF
14	.	TRBV5-4	TRBJ2-5	ASSWRAKIGQETQY
13	.	TRBV18	TRBJ2-7	ASSRTSGRDDVQY
14	.	TRBV4-2	TRBJ2-5	ASSQGSQGAPETQY
11	.	TRBV29-1	TRBJ2-1	SVETDTYNEQF
14	few	TRBV6-2/TRBV6-3	TRBJ2-7	ASSFGLSVTSYEQY
13	few	TRBV2	TRBJ1-4	ASSDSTGATEKLF
10	.	TRBV7-9	TRBJ1-2	ASSLGAYGYT
12	.	TRBV4-2	TRBJ2-5	ASSQEGQQETQY
9	.	TRBV29-1	TRBJ1-2	SDTGAGGYT
15	.	TRBV4-1	TRBJ1-2	ASSQDWGQTLGYGYT
13	.	TRBV5-4	TRBJ2-7	ASSPLLAGAHEQY
13	once	TRBV9	TRBJ2-7	ASSPSTSGVNEQY
12	.	TRBV6-2/TRBV6-3	TRBJ2-2	ASSYGTSGGELF
10	.	TRBV28	TRBJ2-1	ASSKQGNEQF
11	.	TRBV6-5	TRBJ2-7	ATALAEPYEQY
15	.	TRBV7-6	TRBJ2-1	ASSLDSSGSSYNEQF
12	.	TRBV27	TRBJ1-1	ASSLTVTGTEAF
15	.	TRBV7-3	TRBJ2-2	ASSPRTTNANTGELF
13	.	TRBV6-5	TRBJ2-1	ASSSGLAGGNEQF
15	.	TRBV5-1	TRBJ2-3	ASASGWASGSDNTQY
15	.	TRBV27	TRBJ2-5	ASSLASGRALGGTQY
13	.	TRBV7-9	TRBJ2-7	ASSLPGQEPYEQY
13	few	TRBV6-5	TRBJ2-3	ASRSGPIAGDTQY
11	.	TRBV18	TRBJ1-4	ASSQGIEEKLF
13	.	TRBV3-1/TRBV3-2	TRBJ2-5	ASSHGDRGGETQY
10	once	TRBV27	TRBJ1-4	ASSFQEGKLF
13	.	TRBV7-8	TRBJ2-1	ASSSIDSSYNEQF
12	.	TRBV10-2	TRBJ2-2	ASMAQWNTGELF
11	.	TRBV25-1	TRBJ1-4	ASSEGGNEKLF
9	.	TRBV19	TRBJ1-2	ASSTLGGYT
13	.	TRBV18	TRBJ2-2	ASYSGFGSTGELF
13	.	TRBV9	TRBJ2-5	ASSVATGGQETQY
11	.	TRBV15	TRBJ1-2	ATSRGGNYGYT
13	once	TRBV19	TRBJ2-7	ASSTQPRTAYEQY
17	.	TRBV4-1	TRBJ2-3	ASSQVVRTSGSPTDTQY
15	.	TRBV27	TRBJ2-6	ASTPHPGGSGANVLT
14	.	TRBV21-1	TRBJ2-2	ASIPLGRGPFGELF